The present TCR beta chain was sequenced within a study of CD8 T cells in ankylosing spondylitis (dated by TCRdb to the late 2010s). With respect to the entire study: To find TCR variants linked to disease, the study profiled T cell receptor beta repertoires in ankylosing spondylitis patients and healthy donors. In total, the full study cohort was made up of roughly 110 healthy donors and 25 ankylosing spondylitis patients. Samples of peripheral blood were taken, and for ankylosing spondylitis patients, synovial fluid was collected as well. General study outcomes and caveats: The disease-linked clones showed a CD8+ phenotype and occurred at relatively low frequencies in peripheral blood. The disease-linked clones were reported to be significantly enriched in matched synovial fluid samples from ankylosing spondylitis patients. Some of the motif variants had been reported before in the synovial fluid and blood of reactive arthritis patients, a finding that suggests common disease-initiation mechanisms. A TCR beta motif made up of several highly homologous amino acid variants appeared to be characteristic of blood from ankylosing spondylitis patients.

V trim: 5 bases; J trim: 8 bases; unmatched bases: 4. From cysteine to phenylalanine, the CDR3 is 12 amino acids long. The retained sequence is limited to the CDR3, 36 bases, with the frame set at the first base. This sample was sequenced with an Illumina HiSeq 2500. Quantitative 5'-RACE with molecular barcodes was used to prepare TCR beta libraries. Concerning the study's data processing: Disease-linked TCR variants were identified with a new computational method built on a probabilistic model of VDJ rearrangement. The public reads were run again by TCRdb, first through fastp at Q25 and then through MiXCR, and only productive beta chains were kept. Entries are consolidated by CDR3 protein sequence, retaining the most common genes and DNA. It is TCRdb's table, rather than the study itself, that gives the V and J calls and clone size. The sample table contains under 400,000 distinct CDR3 sequences; only one count was recorded for about 9.9% of them. In total, the top ten clones hold about 10% of the sample.

As for this clonotype: This clone's antigen is unknown. Within one base of it there is no much larger clone, and no base qualities were kept.

The specimen was blood, either unsorted or a sorted T cell fraction (not recorded which). Here the chain combines TRBV12-3 or TRBV12-4 and TRBJ1-2; 8 junctional bases match TRBD1. The receptor comes from a female donor with ankylosing spondylitis or in good health (not recorded which). The sequenced DNA: TGTGCCAGCAGTAGAACAGGGGGAGGCTACACCTTC. Its protein reads: CASSRTGGGYTF.